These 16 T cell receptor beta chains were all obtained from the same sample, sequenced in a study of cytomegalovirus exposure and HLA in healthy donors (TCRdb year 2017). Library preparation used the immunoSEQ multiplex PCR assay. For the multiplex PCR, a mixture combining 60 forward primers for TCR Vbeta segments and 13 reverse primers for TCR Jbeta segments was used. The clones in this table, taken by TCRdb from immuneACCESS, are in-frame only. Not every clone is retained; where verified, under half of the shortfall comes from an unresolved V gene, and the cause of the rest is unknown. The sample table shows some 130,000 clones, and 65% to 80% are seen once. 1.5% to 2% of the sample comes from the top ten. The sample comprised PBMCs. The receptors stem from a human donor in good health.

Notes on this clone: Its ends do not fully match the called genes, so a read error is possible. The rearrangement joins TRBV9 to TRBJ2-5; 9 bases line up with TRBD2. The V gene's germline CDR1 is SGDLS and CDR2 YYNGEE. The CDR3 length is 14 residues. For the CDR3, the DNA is TGTGTCAGCAGCACGGGACTAGCAGAAGAGACCCAGTACTTC. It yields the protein CVSSTGLAEETQYF.

The CDR3: CASSVGLAGGEQFF. Written as DNA, the CDR3 is TGTGCCAGCAGCGTAGGATTAGCGGGAGGGGAGCAGTTCTTC. The chain is built from TRBV9 and TRBJ2-1; 11 nucleotides align to TRBD2. CDR3 length: 14 residues. CDR1 is SGDLS and CDR2 is YYNGEE in the germline V gene. The V gene end was trimmed by 0 bases and the J gene end by 10 bases; junction bases not matched to a gene: 3. The full variable domain, in which reference TRBV9 and TRBJ2-1 provide the parts outside the CDR3, is DSGVTQTPKHLITATGQRVTLRCSPRSGDLSVYWYQQSLDQGLQFLIQYYNGEERAKGNILERFSAQQFPDLHSELNLSSLELGDSALYFCASSVGLAGGEQFFGPGTRLTVL.

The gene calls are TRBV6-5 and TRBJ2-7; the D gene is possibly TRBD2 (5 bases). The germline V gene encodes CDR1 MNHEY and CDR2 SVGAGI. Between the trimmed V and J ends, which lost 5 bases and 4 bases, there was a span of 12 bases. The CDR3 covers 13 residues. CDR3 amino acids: CASSLRVGYEQYF. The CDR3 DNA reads TGTGCCAGCAGTCTGAGGGTAGGATACGAGCAGTACTTC.

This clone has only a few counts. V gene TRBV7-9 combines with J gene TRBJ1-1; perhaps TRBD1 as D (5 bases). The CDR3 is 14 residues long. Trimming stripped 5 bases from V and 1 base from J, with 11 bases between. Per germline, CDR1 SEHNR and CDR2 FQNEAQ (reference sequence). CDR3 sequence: CASSPQGGNTEAFF. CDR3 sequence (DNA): TGTGCCAGCAGCCCTCAGGGCGGGAACACTGAAGCTTTCTTT.

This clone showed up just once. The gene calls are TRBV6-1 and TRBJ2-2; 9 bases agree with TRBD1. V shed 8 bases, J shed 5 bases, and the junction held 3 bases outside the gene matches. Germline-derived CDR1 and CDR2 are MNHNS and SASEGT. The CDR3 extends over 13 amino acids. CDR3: CASRDRETGELFF. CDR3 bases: TGTGCCAGCCGGGACAGGGAAACCGGGGAGCTGTTTTTT.

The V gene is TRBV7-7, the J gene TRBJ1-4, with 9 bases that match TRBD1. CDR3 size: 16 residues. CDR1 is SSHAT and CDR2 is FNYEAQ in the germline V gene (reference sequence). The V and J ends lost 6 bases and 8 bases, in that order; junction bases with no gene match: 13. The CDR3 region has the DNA TGTGCCAGCAGTCCATATGGGACAGGGAGGGAGGAAAAACTGTTTTTT. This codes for CASSPYGTGREEKLFF.

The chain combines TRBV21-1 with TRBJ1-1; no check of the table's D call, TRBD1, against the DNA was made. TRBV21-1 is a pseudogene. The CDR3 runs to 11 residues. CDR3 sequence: CASPNRGEAFF. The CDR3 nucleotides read TGTGCCAGCCCGAATAGGGGTGAAGCTTTCTTT.

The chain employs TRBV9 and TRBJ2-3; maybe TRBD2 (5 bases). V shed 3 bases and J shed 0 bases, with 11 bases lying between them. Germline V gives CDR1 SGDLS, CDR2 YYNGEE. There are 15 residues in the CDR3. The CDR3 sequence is CASSGSGSSTDTQYF. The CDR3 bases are TGTGCCAGCAGCGGCAGCGGATCTAGCACAGATACGCAGTATTTT.

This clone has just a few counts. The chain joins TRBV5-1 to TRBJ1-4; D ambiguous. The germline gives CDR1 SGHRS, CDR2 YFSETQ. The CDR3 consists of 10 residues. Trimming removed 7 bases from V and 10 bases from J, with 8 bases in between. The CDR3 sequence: CASWPGKLFF. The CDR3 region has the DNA TGCGCCAGCTGGCCGGGAAAACTGTTTTTT. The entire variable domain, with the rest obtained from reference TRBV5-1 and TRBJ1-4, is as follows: KAGVTQTPRYLIKTRGQQVTLSCSPISGHRSVSWYQQTPGQGLQFLFEYFSETQRNKGNFPGRFSGRQFSNSRSEMNVSTLELGDSALYLCASWPGKLFFGSGTQLSVL.

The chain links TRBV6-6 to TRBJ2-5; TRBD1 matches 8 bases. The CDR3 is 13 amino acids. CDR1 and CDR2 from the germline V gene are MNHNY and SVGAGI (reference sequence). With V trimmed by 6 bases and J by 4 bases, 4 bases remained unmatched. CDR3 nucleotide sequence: TGTGCCAGCAGAAAAGGACAGGGAGAGACCCAGTACTTC. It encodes CASRKGQGETQYF.

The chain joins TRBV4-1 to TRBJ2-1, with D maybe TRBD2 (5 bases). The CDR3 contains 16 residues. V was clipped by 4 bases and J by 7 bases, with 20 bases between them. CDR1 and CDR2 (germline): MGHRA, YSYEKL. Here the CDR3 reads CASSPTGSPSGNEQFF. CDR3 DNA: TGCGCCAGCAGCCCTACCGGGTCGCCCTCGGGGAATGAGCAGTTCTTC.

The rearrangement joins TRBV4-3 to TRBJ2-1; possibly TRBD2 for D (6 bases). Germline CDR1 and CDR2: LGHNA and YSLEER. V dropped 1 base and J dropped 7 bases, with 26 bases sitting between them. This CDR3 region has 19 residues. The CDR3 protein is CASSQVPALGPSVPNEQFF. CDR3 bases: TGCGCCAGCAGCCAAGTGCCAGCTCTCGGGCCTAGCGTTCCTAATGAGCAGTTCTTC.

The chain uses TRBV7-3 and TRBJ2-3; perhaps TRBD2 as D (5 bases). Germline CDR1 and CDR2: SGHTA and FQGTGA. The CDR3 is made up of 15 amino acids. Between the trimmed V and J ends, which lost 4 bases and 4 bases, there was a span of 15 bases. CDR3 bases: TGTGCCAGCAGCTACCGGGGTTTAGTCGCAGATACGCAGTATTTT. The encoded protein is CASSYRGLVADTQYF. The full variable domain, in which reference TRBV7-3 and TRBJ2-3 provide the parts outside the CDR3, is GAGVSQTPSNKVTEKGKYVELRCDPISGHTALYWYRQSLGQGPEFLIYFQGTGAADDSGLPNDRFFAVRPEGSVSTLKIQRTERGDSAVYLCASSYRGLVADTQYFGPGTRLTVL.

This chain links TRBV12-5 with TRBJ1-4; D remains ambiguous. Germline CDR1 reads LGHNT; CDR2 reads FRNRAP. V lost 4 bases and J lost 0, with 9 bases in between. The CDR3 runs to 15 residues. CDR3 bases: TGTGCTAGTGGTTCCAGTATCGCAACTAATGAAAAACTGTTTTTT. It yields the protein CASGSSIATNEKLFF.

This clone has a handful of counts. The CDR3 bases are TGTGCCAGCTCACCAGGTTCGGGGGAGACCCAGTACTTC. Amino acids: CASSPGSGETQYF. The chain has TRBV18 and TRBJ2-5, with D possibly being TRBD2 (5 bases). This CDR3 has 13 amino acids. Looked up from germline, CDR1 is KGHSH and CDR2 is LQKENI. Deletions cut 2 bases from V and 5 bases from J, with 9 bases between.

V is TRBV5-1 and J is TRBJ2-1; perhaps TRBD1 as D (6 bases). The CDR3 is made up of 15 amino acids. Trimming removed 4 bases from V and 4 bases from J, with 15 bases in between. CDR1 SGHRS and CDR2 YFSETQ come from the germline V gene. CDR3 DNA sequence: TGCGCCAGCAGCCAGGGACAAAACCAGTACAATGAGCAGTTCTTC. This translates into CASSQGQNQYNEQFF.